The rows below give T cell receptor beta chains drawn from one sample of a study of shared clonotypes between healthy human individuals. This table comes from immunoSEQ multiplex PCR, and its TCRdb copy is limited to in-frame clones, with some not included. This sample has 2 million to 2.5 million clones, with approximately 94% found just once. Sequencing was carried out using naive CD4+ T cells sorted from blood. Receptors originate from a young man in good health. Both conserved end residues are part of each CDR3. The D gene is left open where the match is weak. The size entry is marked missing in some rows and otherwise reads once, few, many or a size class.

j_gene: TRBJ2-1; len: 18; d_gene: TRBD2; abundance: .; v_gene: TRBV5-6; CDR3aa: CASSLSLVPGLNNNEQFF; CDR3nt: TGTGCCAGCAGCTTGTCCCTGGTACCGGGACTAAATAACAATGAGCAGTTCTTC
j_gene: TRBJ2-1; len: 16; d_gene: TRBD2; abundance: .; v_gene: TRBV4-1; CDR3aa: CASSQAYSLAGGYLFF; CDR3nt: TGCGCCAGCAGCCAGGCTTATTCACTAGCGGGAGGGTATTTGTTCTTC
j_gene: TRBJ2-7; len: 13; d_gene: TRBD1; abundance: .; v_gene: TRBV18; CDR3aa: CATEAGTGNEQYF; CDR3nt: TGTGCCACCGAGGCCGGGACAGGGAACGAGCAGTACTTC
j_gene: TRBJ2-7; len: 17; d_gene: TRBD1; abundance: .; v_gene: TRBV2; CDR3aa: CASSLGHSGTASYEQYF; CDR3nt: TGTGCCAGCAGCCTTGGACACTCCGGGACAGCAAGCTACGAGCAGTACTTC
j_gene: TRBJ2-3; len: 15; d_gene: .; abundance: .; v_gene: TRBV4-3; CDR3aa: CASSQDLAGGDTQYF; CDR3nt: TGCGCCAGCAGCCAAGATCTTGCAGGTGGAGATACGCAGTATTTT
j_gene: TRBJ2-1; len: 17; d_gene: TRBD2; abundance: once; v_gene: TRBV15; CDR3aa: CATSRRKGTSGYNEQFF; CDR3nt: TGTGCCACCAGCAGGCGCAAGGGGACTAGCGGATACAATGAGCAGTTCTTC
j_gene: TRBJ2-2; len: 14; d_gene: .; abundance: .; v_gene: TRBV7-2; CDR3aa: CASSRPGVTGELFF; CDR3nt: TGTGCCAGCAGCCGCCCGGGGGTAACCGGGGAGCTGTTTTTT
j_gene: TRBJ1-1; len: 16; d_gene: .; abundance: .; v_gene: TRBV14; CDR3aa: CASSQVSSKRDTEAFF; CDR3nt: TGTGCCAGCAGCCAAGTCTCGTCCAAACGGGACACTGAAGCTTTCTTT
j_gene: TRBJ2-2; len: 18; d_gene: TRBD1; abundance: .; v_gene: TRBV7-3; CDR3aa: CASSLKPRWTGDGGELFF; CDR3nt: TGTGCCAGCAGCTTAAAACCTCGTTGGACAGGGGACGGCGGGGAGCTGTTTTTT
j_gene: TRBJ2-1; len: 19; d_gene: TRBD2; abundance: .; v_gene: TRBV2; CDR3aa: CASSVWLAGGHSSYNEQFF; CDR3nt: TGTGCCAGCAGTGTCTGGCTAGCGGGAGGCCACAGCTCCTACAATGAGCAGTTCTTC
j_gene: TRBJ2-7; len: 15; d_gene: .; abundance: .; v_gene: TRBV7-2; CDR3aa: CASSLGGGNSYEQYF; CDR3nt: TGTGCCAGCAGCTTAGGTGGCGGAAACTCCTACGAGCAGTACTTC
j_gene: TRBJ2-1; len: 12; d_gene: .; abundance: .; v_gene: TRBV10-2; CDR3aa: CASSRTYNEQFF; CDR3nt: TGCGCCAGCAGTAGGACTTACAATGAGCAGTTCTTC
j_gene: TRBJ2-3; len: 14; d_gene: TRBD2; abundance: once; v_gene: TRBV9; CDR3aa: CASGTSGSTDTQYF; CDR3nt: TGTGCCTCCGGGACTAGCGGAAGCACAGATACGCAGTATTTT
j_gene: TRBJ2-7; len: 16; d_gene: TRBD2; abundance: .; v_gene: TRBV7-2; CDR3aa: CASSLDVAGASYEQYF; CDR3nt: TGTGCCAGCAGCTTAGACGTGGCGGGAGCCTCATACGAGCAGTACTTC
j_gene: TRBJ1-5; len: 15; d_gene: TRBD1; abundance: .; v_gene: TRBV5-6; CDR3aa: CASSPGTGHDQPQHF; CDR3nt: TGTGCCAGCAGCCCGGGGACAGGTCACGATCAGCCCCAGCATTTT
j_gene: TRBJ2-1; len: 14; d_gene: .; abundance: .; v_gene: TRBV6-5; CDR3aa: CASSYSPPYNEQFF; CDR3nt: TGTGCCAGCAGTTACTCCCCCCCATACAATGAGCAGTTCTTC
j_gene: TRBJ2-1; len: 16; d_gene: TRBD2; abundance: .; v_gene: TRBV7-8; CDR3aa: CASSRGLAGGSSEQFF; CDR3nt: TGTGCCAGCAGCCGGGGACTAGCGGGAGGTTCCAGTGAGCAGTTCTTC
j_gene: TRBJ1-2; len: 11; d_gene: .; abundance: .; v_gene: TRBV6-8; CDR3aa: CASSTGYGYTF; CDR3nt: TGTGCCAGCAGTACAGGGTATGGCTACACCTTC
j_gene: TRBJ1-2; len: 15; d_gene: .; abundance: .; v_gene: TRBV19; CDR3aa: CASSILGGRTYGYTF; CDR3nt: TGTGCCAGTAGTATCTTAGGAGGCAGAACCTATGGCTACACCTTC
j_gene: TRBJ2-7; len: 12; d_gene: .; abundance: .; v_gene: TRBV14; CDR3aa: CASSQVSGEQYF; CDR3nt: TGTGCCAGCAGCCAAGTCTCTGGGGAGCAGTACTTC
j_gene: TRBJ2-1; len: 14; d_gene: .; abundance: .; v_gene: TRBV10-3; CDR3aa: CAISAASQGNEQFF; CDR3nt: TGTGCCATCAGTGCGGCTAGCCAAGGCAATGAGCAGTTCTTC
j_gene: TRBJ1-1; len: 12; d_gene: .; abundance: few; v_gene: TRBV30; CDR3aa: CAWRDSNTEAFF; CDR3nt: TGTGCCTGGAGGGACAGCAACACTGAAGCTTTCTTT
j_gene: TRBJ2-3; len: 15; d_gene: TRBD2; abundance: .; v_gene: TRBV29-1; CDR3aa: CSVVFRRGYTDTQYF; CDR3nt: TGCAGCGTTGTTTTCAGGCGGGGGTACACAGATACGCAGTATTTT
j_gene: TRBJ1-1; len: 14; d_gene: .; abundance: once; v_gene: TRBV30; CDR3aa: CAWSKGRLNTEAFF; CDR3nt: TGTGCCTGGAGTAAGGGCCGGCTGAACACTGAAGCTTTCTTT
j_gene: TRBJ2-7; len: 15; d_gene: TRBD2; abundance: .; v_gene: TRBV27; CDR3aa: CASSPFGEGLYEQYF; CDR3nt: TGTGCCAGCAGTCCATTTGGGGAGGGGCTTTACGAGCAGTACTTC
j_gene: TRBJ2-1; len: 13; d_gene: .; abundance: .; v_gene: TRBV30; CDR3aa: CAWSSEIHNEQFF; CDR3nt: TGTGCCTGGAGTTCGGAGATACACAATGAGCAGTTCTTC
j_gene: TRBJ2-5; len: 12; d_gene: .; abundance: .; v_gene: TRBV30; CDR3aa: CAWKGGKETQYF; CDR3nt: TGTGCCTGGAAGGGGGGAAAAGAGACCCAGTACTTC
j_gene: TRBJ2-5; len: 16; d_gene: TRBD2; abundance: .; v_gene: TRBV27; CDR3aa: CASSLVLAGGLGTQYF; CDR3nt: TGTGCCAGCAGTTTAGTCCTAGCGGGGGGTTTGGGGACCCAGTACTTC
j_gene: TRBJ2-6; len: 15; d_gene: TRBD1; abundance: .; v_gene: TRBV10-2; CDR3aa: CASSGQGFGANVLTF; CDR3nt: TGCGCCAGCAGTGGACAGGGGTTTGGGGCCAACGTCCTGACTTTC
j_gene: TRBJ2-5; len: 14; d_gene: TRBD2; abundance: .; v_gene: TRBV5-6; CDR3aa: CASSLGTRQETQYF; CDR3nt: TGTGCCAGCAGCTTGGGGACTAGACAAGAGACCCAGTACTTC
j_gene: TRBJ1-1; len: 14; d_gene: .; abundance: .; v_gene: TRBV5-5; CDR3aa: CASSGLQGLAEAFF; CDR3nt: TGTGCCAGCAGCGGACTACAGGGACTTGCAGAAGCTTTCTTT
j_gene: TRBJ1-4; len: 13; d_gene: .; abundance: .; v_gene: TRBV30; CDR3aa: CASTGATNEKLFF; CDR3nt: TGTGCCTCAACGGGGGCAACTAATGAAAAACTGTTTTTT
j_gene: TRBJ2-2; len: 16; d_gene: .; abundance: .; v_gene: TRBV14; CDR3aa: CASSQGNFWGPGELFF; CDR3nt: TGTGCCAGCAGCCAAGGAAATTTTTGGGGGCCCGGGGAGCTGTTTTTT
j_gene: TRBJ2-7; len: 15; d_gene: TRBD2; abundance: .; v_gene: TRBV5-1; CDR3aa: CASSVVGGNPYEQYF; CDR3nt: TGCGCCAGCAGCGTGGTGGGAGGGAACCCCTACGAGCAGTACTTC
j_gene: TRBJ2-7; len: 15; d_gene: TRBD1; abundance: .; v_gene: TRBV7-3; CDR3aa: CASSPAGTGGYEQYF; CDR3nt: TGTGCCAGCAGCCCCGCCGGGACAGGGGGTTACGAGCAGTACTTC
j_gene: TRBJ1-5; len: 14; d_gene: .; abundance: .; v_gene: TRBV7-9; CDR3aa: CASSPWGEEQPQHF; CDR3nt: TGTGCCAGCAGCCCCTGGGGGGAGGAACAGCCCCAGCATTTT
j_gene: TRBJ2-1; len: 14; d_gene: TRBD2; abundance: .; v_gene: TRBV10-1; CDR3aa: CASSGERGQDEQFF; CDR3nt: TGCGCCAGCAGTGGGGAGCGGGGGCAGGATGAGCAGTTCTTC
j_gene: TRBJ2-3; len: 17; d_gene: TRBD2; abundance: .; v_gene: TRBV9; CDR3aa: CASSVGVSGGPTDTQYF; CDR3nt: TGTGCCAGCAGCGTAGGGGTTAGCGGGGGTCCCACAGATACGCAGTATTTT
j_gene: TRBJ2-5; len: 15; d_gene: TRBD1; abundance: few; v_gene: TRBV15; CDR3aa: CATSSDRGNQETQYF; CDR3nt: TGTGCCACCAGCAGCGACAGGGGAAACCAAGAGACCCAGTACTTC
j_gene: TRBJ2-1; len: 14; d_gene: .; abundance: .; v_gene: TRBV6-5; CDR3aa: CASSLMQGLDEQFF; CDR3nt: TGTGCCAGCAGCCTTATGCAGGGGTTGGATGAGCAGTTCTTC
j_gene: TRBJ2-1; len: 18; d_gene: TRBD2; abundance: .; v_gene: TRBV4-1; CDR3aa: CASSWTSGSPSSYNEQFF; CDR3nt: TGCGCCAGCAGCTGGACTAGCGGGAGTCCGAGCTCCTACAATGAGCAGTTCTTC
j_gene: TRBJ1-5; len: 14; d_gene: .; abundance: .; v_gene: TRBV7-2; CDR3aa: CASSFGTSTQPQHF; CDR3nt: TGTGCCAGCAGTTTCGGGACAAGTACTCAGCCCCAGCATTTT
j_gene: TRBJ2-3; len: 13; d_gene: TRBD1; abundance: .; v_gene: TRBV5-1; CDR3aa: CASWGQETDTQYF; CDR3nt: TGCGCCAGCTGGGGACAGGAGACAGATACGCAGTATTTT
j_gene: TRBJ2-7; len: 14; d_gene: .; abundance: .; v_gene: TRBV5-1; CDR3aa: CASSFDREVYEQYF; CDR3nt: TGCGCCAGCAGCTTTGACAGGGAGGTCTACGAGCAGTACTTC
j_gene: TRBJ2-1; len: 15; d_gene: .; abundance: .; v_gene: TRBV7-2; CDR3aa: CASSLEGRPYNEQFF; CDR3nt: TGTGCCAGCAGCTTAGAGGGGAGGCCCTACAATGAGCAGTTCTTC
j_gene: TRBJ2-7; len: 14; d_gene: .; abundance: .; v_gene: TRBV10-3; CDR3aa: CAISGVAFSYEQYF; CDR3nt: TGTGCCATCAGTGGGGTGGCCTTCTCCTACGAGCAGTACTTC
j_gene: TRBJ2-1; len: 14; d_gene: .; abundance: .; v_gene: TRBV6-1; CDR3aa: CACGRDTSYNEQFF; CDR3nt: TGTGCCTGCGGCCGGGACACCTCCTACAATGAGCAGTTCTTC
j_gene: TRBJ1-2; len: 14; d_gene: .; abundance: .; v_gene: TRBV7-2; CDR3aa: CASSSGGENYGYTF; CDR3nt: TGTGCCAGCAGCTCGGGGGGTGAAAACTATGGCTACACCTTC